This TCR beta chain originates from a study of T cell changes during pregnancy in multiple sclerosis (dated by TCRdb to between 2018 and 2021). As for the study more broadly: Changes in the T cell repertoire over the course of pregnancy were examined in this study in women with multiple sclerosis.

The library was generated by the immunoSEQ multiplex PCR assay. TCRdb stores this immuneACCESS table with in-frame sequences only. Part of the clones is absent; in the studies checked, under half of the shortfall reflects unresolved V genes, and no reason is known for the rest. Within this sample are 69,000 or so clones, with roughly 90% of them counted one time only. The leading ten clones occupy roughly 1.4% of the sample. Points on this clone: Its cognate antigen has yet to be identified. There are no base qualities to consult, and no much larger clone falls within one base.

The germline V gene specifies SGHRS as CDR1 and YFSETQ as CDR2. The CDR3 runs 15 amino acids, cysteine and phenylalanine included. CDR3 DNA is the only sequence kept; it has 45 bases, read in frame from the first base. V loses 0 bases, J loses 5 bases, and the germline ends lie 12 bases apart. The clonotype comes from a female donor with multiple sclerosis, enrolled in a pregnancy study. The sequencing used peripheral blood, collected in the third trimester of pregnancy. The rearrangement combines TRBV5-1 with TRBJ2-1, with a tentative D gene TRBD2 over 5 matching bases. The nucleotide sequence is TGCGCCAGCAGCTTGGATCCGGGAAAGAACAATGAGCAGTTCTTC. Protein translation: CASSLDPGKNNEQFF.